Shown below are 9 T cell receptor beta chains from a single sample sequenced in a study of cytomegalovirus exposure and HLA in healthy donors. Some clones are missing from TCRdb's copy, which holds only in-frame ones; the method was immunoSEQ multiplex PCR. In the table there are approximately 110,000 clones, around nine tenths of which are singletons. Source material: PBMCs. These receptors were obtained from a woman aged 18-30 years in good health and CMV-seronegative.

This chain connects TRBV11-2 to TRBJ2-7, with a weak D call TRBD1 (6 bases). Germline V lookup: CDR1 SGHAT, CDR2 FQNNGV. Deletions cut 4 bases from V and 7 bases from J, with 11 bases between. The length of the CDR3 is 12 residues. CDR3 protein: CASSSGQGEQYF. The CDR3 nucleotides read TGTGCCAGCAGCTCGGGGCAGGGGGAGCAGTACTTC. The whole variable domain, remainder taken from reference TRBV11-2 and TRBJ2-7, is EAGVAQSPRYKIIEKRQSVAFWCNPISGHATLYWYQQILGQGPKLLIQFQNNGVVDDSQLPKDRFSAERLKGVDSTLKIQPAKLEDSAVYLCASSSGQGEQYFGPGTRLTVT.

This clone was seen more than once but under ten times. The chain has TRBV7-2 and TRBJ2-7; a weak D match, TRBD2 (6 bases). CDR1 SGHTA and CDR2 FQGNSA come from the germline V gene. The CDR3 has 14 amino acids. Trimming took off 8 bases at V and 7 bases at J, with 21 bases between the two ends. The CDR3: CASQAGTSPTEQYF. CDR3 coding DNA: TGTGCCAGCCAGGCCGGGACTTCCCCTACGGAGCAGTACTTC.

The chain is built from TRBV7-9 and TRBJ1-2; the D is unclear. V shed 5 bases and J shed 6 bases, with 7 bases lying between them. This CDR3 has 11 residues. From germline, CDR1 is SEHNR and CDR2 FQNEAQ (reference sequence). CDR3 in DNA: TGTGCCAGCAGCCCGCTAGATGGCTACACCTTC. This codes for CASSPLDGYTF.

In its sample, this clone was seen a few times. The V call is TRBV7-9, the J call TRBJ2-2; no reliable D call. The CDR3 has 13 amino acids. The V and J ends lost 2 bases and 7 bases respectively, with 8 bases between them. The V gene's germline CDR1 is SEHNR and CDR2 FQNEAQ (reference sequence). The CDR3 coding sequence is TGTGCCAGCAGCTTAATGGGCAGCGGGGAGCTGTTTTTT. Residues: CASSLMGSGELFF.

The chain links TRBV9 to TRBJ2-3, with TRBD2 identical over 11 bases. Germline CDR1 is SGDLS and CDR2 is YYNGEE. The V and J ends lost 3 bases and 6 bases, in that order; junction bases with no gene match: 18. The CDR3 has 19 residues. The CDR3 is CASSGGLAAPNSLADTQYF. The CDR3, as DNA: TGTGCCAGCAGCGGGGGACTAGCGGCCCCAAATAGTCTCGCTGATACGCAGTATTTT.

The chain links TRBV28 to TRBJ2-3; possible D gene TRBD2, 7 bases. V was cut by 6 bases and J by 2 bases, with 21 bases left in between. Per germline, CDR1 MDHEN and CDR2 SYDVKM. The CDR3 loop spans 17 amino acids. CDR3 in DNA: TGTGCCAGCAGCCCTTCGGGCATGGGGGGGCCCACAGATACGCAGTATTTT. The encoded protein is CASSPSGMGGPTDTQYF.

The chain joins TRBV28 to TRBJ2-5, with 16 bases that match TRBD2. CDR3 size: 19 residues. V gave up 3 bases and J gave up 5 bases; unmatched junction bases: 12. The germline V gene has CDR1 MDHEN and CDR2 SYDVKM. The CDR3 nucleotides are TGTGCCAGCAGTTTTCGCCCCGGGACTAGCGGGAGGGCCGTGGAGACCCAGTACTTC. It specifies CASSFRPGTSGRAVETQYF.

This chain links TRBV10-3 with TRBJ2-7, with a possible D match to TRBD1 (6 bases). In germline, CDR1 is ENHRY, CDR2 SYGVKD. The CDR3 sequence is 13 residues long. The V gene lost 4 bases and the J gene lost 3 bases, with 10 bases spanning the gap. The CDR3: CAISGRGSYEQYF. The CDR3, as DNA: TGTGCCATCAGTGGCAGGGGTAGCTACGAGCAGTACTTC.

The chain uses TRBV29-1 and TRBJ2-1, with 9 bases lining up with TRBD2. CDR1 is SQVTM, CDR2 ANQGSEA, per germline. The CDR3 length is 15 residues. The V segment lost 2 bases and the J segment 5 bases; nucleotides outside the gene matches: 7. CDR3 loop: CSVERAGGQDNEQFF. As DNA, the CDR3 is TGCAGCGTTGAAAGGGCGGGGGGGCAAGACAATGAGCAGTTCTTC.